One and the same sample provided the 2 T cell receptor beta chains below, sequenced in a study of molecular identifiers for immune sequencing clone quantification. Each CDR3 protein gets one entry after TCRdb re-called the PCR reads with MiXCR. The repertoire holds about 500,000 distinct CDR3 sequences, with about a fifth as singletons. Sequencing was done on a sample of naive CD8+ T cells from blood, with Jurkat cell RNA spiked in. The sample's subset: FACS-sorted CD8+CD4-CCR7+CD45RA+ naive T cells. These receptors originate from a human donor in good health. Some libraries in this study had Jurkat cell RNA spiked in.

As to this clonotype: The junction does not match germline at one end; this may be a read error. This sequence joins TRBV4-3 and TRBJ1-1, with 10 nucleotides matching TRBD1. The CDR3 consists of 15 residues. Germline assignment: CDR1 LGHNA and CDR2 YSLEER. The CDR3 loop is CASSRRQGANTGAFF. The CDR3 DNA reads TGCGCCAGCAGCAGACGACAGGGGGCGAACACTGGAGCTTTCTTT.

This clonotype was seen repeatedly, ten times or more. The CDR3 region has the DNA TGTGCCTGGAGTTCCTCCGGGACAGGGTATGTTGAGCAGTTCTTC. It specifies CAWSSSGTGYVEQFF. V and J are TRBV30 and TRBJ2-1; 9 bases line up with TRBD1. CDR1 GTSNPN and CDR2 SVGIG come from the germline V gene (reference sequence). CDR3 size: 15 residues. The trim removed 2 bases at V and 9 bases at J, leaving 11 bases unmatched.